The clone carrying this T cell receptor (beta chain) was counted only a few times. The sample comes from a study of blood T cell repertoires in COVID-19. Only in-frame clones appear in the TCRdb table, and some are missing; sequencing was by immunoSEQ multiplex PCR. Among 150,000 to 200,000 clones listed, 85% were seen once. With 4 bases clipped from V and 15 bases from J, the junction kept 14 bases outside the gene matches. Germline V lookup: CDR1 SGHAT, CDR2 FQNNGV. CDR3 size: 14 residues. This chain connects TRBV11-2 to TRBJ2-1; 8 bases align to TRBD2. This receptor was obtained from a human donor with acute or convalescent COVID-19. The donor label of this sample is uncertain. Sequencing input: peripheral blood. CDR3 sequence reads: CASSSGGATGEWFF. The DNA of the CDR3 is TGTGCCAGCAGCTCCGGGGGGGCGACGGGAGAGTGGTTCTTC.